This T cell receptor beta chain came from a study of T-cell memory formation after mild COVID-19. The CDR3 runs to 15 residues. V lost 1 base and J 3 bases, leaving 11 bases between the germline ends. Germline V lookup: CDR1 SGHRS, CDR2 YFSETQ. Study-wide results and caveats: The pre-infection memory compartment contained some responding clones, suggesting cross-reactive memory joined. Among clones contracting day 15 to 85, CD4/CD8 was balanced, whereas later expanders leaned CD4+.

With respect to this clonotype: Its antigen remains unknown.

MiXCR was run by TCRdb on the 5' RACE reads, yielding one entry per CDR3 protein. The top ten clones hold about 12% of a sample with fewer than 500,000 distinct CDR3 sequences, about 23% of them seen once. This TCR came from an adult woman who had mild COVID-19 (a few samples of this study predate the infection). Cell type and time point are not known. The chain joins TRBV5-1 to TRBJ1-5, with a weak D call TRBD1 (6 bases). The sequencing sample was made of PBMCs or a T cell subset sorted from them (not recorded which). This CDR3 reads CASSLSGAYNQPQHF. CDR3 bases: TGCGCCAGCAGCTTGTCGGGGGCGTACAATCAGCCCCAGCATTTT.